The T cell receptor beta chain described here comes from a study of blood T cell repertoires in COVID-19 (dated by TCRdb to the early 2020s). Notes on the research overall: The collaborator samples originated in the United States, Italy and Spain and spanned the acute and convalescent phases of COVID-19. The material from the prospective study consisted of cDNA or gDNA derived from T cells, B-cell-depleted T cells, or PBMCs. Deeply sampled blood TCRbeta repertoires from subjects exposed to, actively infected with, or recovered from COVID-19 were included in the dataset. The repertoires were made available in a free public database intended to serve as a resource for research on the immune response to SARS-CoV-2. Samples were obtained from the ongoing ImmuneRACE study (first 160 participants) and from 1,254 subjects provided by 6 global collaborators. The sample metadata nearly always contained a de-identified subject ID, COVID-19 status, age in years and sex. Where available, HLA class I and class II types were obtained from metadata supplied by the sample provider rather than from assay-based typing.

The paper's findings and limits, for the study overall: The quantity of clinical and demographic metadata differed by source and by participant and was supplied without curation.

Collaborating institutions collected whole blood in K2EDTA tubes following their own protocols. For TCRbeta analysis, collaborators shipped samples as frozen whole blood, isolated PBMCs, or DNA extracted from either of those sample types. The junction shows trimming of 5 bases on V and 1 base on J, plus 18 bases between the germline ends. From a lookup of the germline V gene, CDR1 and CDR2 are SGHAT and FQNNGV. The CDR3 has 17 amino acids, counting the end cysteine and phenylalanine. The read is trimmed to its CDR3 DNA, 51 bases read in frame from base 1. TCRbeta CDR3 regions were amplified from genomic DNA using the immunoSEQ Assay, a bias-controlled multiplex PCR. The study's own analysis went as follows. The number of nucleated cells in each sample was estimated from the amplification of reference gene primers within the assay. Sequence reads were collapsed and filtered to measure the absolute abundance of every unique TCRbeta CDR3 rearrangement. For each sample, productive Simpson clonality was calculated as the square root of Simpson's diversity index over productive rearrangements. This is the immuneACCESS table as TCRdb keeps it, with only in-frame sequences that have V and J called. A part of the clones is gone; compared with another copy, unresolved V genes explain less than half, and the rest is unexplained. The V and J calls and clone size are taken from that table; D and trimming were inferred from the DNA. In all, the sample holds 70,000 or so clones, and under 95% of those were seen once. The ten largest clones add up to around 9% of the sample.

Concerning this clone itself: No cognate antigen has been identified for it. It has no much larger one-base neighbor in the sample; base qualities were not kept.

The source of this sequence is a human donor in a cohort sampled during active COVID-19. Sequenced material: peripheral blood. Recombination connected TRBV11-2 to TRBJ2-4; the D gene remains uncertain. At the DNA level, the sequence is TGTGCCAGCAGCCCCCCCCCTTGGCAGGCTGCCAAAAACATTCAGTACTTC. Its protein is CASSPPPWQAAKNIQYF.